Listed below are T cell receptor beta chains from one sample, sequenced in a study of blood T cell repertoires in COVID-19. Clones were read by immunoSEQ multiplex PCR, and TCRdb kept only the in-frame ones, dropping some. The sample has around 140,000 clones, approximately 86% seen once; the top ten hold more than 9.5%. The sequenced sample consisted of peripheral blood. The receptors shown here come from a woman aged 65 to 85 with COVID-19, enrolled during active disease. Both conserved end residues are part of each CDR3. D genes are given only for firm matches. Only some rows state a clone size, as once, few, many or a class for expanded clones.

clone_size	v_call	j_call	d_call	cdr3_aa	cdr3_nt
NA	TRBV28	TRBJ1-1	NA	CASRHGGLTEAFF	TGTGCCAGCAGGCACGGGGGGCTGACTGAAGCTTTCTTT
once	TRBV12-5	TRBJ2-1	TRBD2	CASGLEVGGVYNEQFF	TGTGCTAGTGGTTTGGAAGTCGGGGGGGTTTACAATGAGCAGTTCTTC
NA	TRBV28	TRBJ2-1	TRBD2	CASSSGGADEQFF	TGTGCCAGCAGTAGCGGGGGGGCCGATGAGCAGTTCTTC
NA	TRBV19	TRBJ1-5	TRBD1	CASIQTGSNQPQHF	TGTGCCAGTATACAGACAGGGTCCAATCAGCCCCAGCATTTT
NA	TRBV6-5	TRBJ1-1	TRBD1	CASPPGQGPGAFF	TGTGCCAGCCCGCCGGGACAGGGCCCGGGAGCTTTCTTT
once	TRBV4-1	TRBJ2-2	TRBD1	CASSQAGQGVGGELFF	TGCGCCAGCAGCCAGGCGGGACAGGGTGTCGGCGGGGAGCTGTTTTTT
NA	TRBV6-5	TRBJ2-7	NA	CASPPGPLFTYEQYF	TGTGCCAGCCCCCCAGGGCCGCTCTTCACTTACGAGCAGTACTTC
NA	TRBV3-1/TRBV3-2	TRBJ2-7	TRBD2	CASSQDGLVISYEQYF	TGTGCCAGCAGCCAAGACGGACTAGTTATTTCCTACGAGCAGTACTTC
NA	TRBV28	TRBJ1-4	NA	CASKPPTGFDGEKLFF	TGTGCCAGCAAACCTCCTACAGGGTTTGACGGTGAAAAACTGTTTTTT
once	TRBV27	TRBJ1-4	NA	CASSLSGGLDEKLFF	TGTGCCAGCAGTTTATCAGGAGGGTTGGATGAAAAACTGTTTTTT
NA	TRBV11-3	TRBJ2-2	TRBD1	CASNINRGGHTGELFF	TGTGCCAGCAACATAAACAGGGGTGGTCACACCGGGGAGCTGTTTTTT
NA	TRBV12-5	TRBJ1-2	NA	CASGLVPGWGVYGYTF	TGTGCTAGTGGTTTGGTACCGGGTTGGGGGGTTTATGGCTACACCTTC
NA	TRBV6-1	TRBJ2-5	TRBD2	CASSEWTSGKETQYF	TGTGCCAGCAGTGAATGGACTAGCGGAAAAGAGACCCAGTACTTC
once	TRBV5-1	TRBJ1-2	TRBD1	CASSLGQGDIYGYTF	TGCGCCAGCAGCTTGGGACAGGGAGATATCTATGGCTACACCTTC
once	TRBV5-6	TRBJ2-3	TRBD2	CASSFRGGPPDTQYF	TGTGCCAGCAGCTTTCGCGGGGGGCCGCCAGATACGCAGTATTTT
NA	TRBV29-1	TRBJ1-2	TRBD1	CSVAGQGLSYTF	TGCAGCGTCGCAGGACAGGGATTGAGCTACACCTTC
NA	TRBV7-3	TRBJ2-1	TRBD1	CASSYGQGSYNEQFF	TGTGCCAGCAGCTACGGACAGGGCTCCTACAATGAGCAGTTCTTC
NA	TRBV9	TRBJ1-1	NA	CASSVVGGRNTEAFF	TGTGCCAGCAGCGTAGTCGGGGGACGGAACACTGAAGCTTTCTTT